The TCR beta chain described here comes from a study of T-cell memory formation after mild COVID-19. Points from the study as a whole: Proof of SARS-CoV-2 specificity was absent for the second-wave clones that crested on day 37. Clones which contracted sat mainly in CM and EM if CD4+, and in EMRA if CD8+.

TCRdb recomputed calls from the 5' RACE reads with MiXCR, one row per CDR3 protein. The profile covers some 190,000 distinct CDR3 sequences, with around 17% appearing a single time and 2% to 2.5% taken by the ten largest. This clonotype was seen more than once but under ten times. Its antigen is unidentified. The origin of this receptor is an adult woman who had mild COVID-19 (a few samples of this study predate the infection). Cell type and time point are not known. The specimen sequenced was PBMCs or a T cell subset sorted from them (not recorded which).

CDR3 nucleotides: TGTGCCAGCAGTTTCGGACTAGCGGGAGGGATAGATACGCAGTATTTT. Its protein product is CASSFGLAGGIDTQYF. V and J are TRBV12-3 or TRBV12-4 and TRBJ2-3; 15 bases are shared with TRBD2. V gave up 3 bases and J gave up 5 bases; unmatched junction bases: 3. The CDR3 is 16 residues long.